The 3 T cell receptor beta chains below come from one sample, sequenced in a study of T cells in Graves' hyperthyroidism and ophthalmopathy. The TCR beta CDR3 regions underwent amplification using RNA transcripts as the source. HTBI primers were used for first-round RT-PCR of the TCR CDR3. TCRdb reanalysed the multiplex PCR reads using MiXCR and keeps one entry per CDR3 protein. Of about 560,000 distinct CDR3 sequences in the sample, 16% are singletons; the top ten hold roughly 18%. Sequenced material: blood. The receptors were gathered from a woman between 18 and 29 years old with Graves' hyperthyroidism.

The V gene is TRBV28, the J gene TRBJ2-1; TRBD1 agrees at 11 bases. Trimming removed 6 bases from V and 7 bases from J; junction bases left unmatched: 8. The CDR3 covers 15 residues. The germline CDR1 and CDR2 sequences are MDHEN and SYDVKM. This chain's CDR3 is CASSTRDRGLNEQFF. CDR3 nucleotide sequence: TGTGCCAGCAGCACCCGGGACAGGGGGTTGAATGAGCAGTTCTTC.

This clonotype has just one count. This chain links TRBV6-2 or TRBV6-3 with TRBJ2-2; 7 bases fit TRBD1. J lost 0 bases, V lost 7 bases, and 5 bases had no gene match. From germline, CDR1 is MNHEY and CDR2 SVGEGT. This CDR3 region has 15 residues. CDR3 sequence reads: CASIRDSTNTGELFF. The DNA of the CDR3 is TGTGCCAGCATCCGGGACAGTACGAACACCGGGGAGCTGTTTTTT.

CDR3 sequence (DNA): TGTGCCAGCTCACCACCAACGGGAGGCCTTATGAATGAGCAGTTCTTC. The encoded protein is CASSPPTGGLMNEQFF. The genes are TRBV18 and TRBJ2-1; 7 positions match TRBD2. With 0 bases clipped from V and 7 bases from J, the junction kept 9 bases outside the gene matches. Germline values: CDR1 KGHSH, CDR2 LQKENI. CDR3 length: 16 residues.